This T cell receptor beta chain was profiled in a study of OX40 agonist ivuxolimab in advanced cancers. Study as a whole: Patients were treated with ivuxolimab, an agonistic anti-OX40 (CD134) antibody. Study findings and constraints: Circulating CD4+ and CD8+ T cells showed clonal expansion by week 6 at 0.1 to 3.0 mg/kg. Mean expanded clone counts were higher in CD8+ than CD4+ T cells. Partial responders receiving 0.1-3.0 mg/kg showed among the lowest clonal expansion.

Concerning this clone: The target antigen is unknown.

The repertoire was sequenced with immunoSEQ multiplex PCR; TCRdb's copy has only in-frame clones and lacks some. This table has 15,000 to 20,000 clones, around 70% appearing once. The sequencing used CD4+ or CD8+ T cells sorted from blood, collected in a trial of the OX40 agonist ivuxolimab. The TCR originated in an adult with an advanced solid tumor such as melanoma, head and neck, liver or kidney cancer.

The CDR3 nucleotides read TGTGCCAGCAGCCCGATAGCCATTAGCACAGATACGCAGTATTTT. Protein sequence: CASSPIAISTDTQYF. The chain combines TRBV7-9 with TRBJ2-3; D unresolved. Trimming pared 5 bases from V and 0 bases from J, leaving 12 bases between. The CDR3 is made up of 15 amino acids. CDR1 and CDR2 (germline): SEHNR, FQNEAQ (reference sequence).